This T cell receptor (beta chain) was captured in a study of blood T cell repertoires in COVID-19. Study background: PBMCs, B-cell-depleted T cells, or T cells provided the cDNA or gDNA that made up the material.

Original handling: By means of reference gene primer amplification, nucleated cell counts were estimated. Some clones are missing from TCRdb's copy, which holds only in-frame ones; the method was immunoSEQ multiplex PCR. The D gene and trimming were derived from the DNA, and the V and J assignments and clone size from that table. The repertoire consists of roughly 100,000 clones, with approximately 80% occurring once and the leading ten covering 12%. CDR1 and CDR2 from the germline V gene are SGHRS and YFSETQ. Germline trimming cut 6 bases from V and 0 bases from J; bases unmatched to any gene: 9. The CDR3 covers 18 residues.

Sample: peripheral blood. V is TRBV5-1 and J is TRBJ2-3; TRBD2 matches at 14 bases. The origin of this receptor is a human donor in a cohort sampled during active COVID-19. The CDR3 nucleotides are TGCGCCAGCAAATGGGGACTAGCGGGGGCCACTAGCACAGATACGCAGTATTTT. This codes for CASKWGLAGATSTDTQYF. The whole variable domain, remainder taken from reference TRBV5-1 and TRBJ2-3, is KAGVTQTPRYLIKTRGQQVTLSCSPISGHRSVSWYQQTPGQGLQFLFEYFSETQRNKGNFPGRFSGRQFSNSRSEMNVSTLELGDSALYLCASKWGLAGATSTDTQYFGPGTRLTVL.